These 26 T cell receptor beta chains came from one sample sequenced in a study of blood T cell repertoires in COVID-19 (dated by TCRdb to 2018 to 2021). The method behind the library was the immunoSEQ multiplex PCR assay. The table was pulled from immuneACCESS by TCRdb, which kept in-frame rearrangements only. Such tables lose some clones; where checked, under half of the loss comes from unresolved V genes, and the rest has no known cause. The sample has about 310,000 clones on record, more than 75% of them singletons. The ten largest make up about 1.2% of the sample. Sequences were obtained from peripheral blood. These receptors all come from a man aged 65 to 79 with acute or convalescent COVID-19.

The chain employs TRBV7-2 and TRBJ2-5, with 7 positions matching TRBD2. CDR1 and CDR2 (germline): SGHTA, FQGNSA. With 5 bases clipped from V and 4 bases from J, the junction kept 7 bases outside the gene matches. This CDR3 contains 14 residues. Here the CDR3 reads CASSPGGALETQYF. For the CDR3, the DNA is TGTGCCAGCAGCCCGGGAGGCGCCCTAGAGACCCAGTACTTC.

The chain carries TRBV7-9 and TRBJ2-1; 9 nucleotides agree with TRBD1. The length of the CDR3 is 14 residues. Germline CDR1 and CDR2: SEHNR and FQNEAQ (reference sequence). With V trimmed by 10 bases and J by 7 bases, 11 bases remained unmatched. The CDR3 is CAIKRTGVSNEQFF. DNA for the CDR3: TGTGCCATTAAGAGGACAGGGGTATCTAATGAGCAGTTCTTC. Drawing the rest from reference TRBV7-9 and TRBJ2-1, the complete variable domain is DTGVSQNPRHKITKRGQNVTFRCDPISEHNRLYWYRQTLGQGPEFLTYFQNEAQLEKSRLLSDRFSAERPKGSFSTLEIQRTEQGDSAMYLCAIKRTGVSNEQFFGPGTRLTVL.

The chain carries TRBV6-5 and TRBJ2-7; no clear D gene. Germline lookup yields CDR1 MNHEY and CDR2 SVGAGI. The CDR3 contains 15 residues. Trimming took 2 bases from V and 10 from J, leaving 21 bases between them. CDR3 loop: CASSYDASPSSDQYF. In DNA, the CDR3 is TGTGCCAGCAGTTACGACGCCAGCCCATCAAGCGACCAGTACTTC.

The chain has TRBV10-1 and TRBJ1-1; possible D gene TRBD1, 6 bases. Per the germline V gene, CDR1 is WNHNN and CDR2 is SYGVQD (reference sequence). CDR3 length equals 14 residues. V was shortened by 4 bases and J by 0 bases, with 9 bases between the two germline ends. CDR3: CASSAQGLNTEAFF. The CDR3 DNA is TGCGCCAGCAGTGCACAGGGTCTGAACACTGAAGCTTTCTTT.

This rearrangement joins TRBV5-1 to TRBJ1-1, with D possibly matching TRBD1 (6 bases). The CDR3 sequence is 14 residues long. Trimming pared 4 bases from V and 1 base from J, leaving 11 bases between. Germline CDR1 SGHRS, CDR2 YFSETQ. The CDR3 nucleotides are TGCGCCAGCAGCACATTGGGACAGAACACTGAAGCTTTCTTT. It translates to CASSTLGQNTEAFF.

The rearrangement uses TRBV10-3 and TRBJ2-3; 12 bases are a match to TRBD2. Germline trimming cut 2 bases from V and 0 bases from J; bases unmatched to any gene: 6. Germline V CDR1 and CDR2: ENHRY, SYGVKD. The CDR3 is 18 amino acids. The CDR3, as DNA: TGTGCCATCAGTGAGGGTCTAGCGGGAGGGTCTAGCACAGATACGCAGTATTTT. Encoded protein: CAISEGLAGGSSTDTQYF.

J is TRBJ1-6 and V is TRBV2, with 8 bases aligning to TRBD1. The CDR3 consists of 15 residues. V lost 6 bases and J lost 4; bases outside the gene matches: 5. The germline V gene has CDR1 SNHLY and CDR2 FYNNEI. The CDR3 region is CASRQGEAYNSPLHF. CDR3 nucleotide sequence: TGTGCCAGCAGACAGGGGGAAGCGTATAATTCACCCCTCCACTTT.

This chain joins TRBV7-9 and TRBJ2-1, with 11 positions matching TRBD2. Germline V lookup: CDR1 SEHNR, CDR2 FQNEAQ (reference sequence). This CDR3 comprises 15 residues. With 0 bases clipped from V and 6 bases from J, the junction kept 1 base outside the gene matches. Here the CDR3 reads CASSLASGRANEQFF. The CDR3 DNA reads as TGTGCCAGCAGCTTAGCTAGCGGGAGGGCCAATGAGCAGTTCTTC.

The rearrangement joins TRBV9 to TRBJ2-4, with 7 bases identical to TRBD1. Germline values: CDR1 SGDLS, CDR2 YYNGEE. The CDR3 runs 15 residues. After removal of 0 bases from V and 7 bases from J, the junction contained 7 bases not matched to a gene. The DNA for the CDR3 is TGTGCCAGCAGCGTAGAGGGCACAGGGGACAACATTCAGTACTTC. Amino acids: CASSVEGTGDNIQYF.

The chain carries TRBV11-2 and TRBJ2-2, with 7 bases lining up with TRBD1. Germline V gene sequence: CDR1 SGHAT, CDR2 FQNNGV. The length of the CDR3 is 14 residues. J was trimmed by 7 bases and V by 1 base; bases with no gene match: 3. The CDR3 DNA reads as TGTGCCAGCAGCTTAGGACAGGGTAACGGGGAGCTGTTTTTT. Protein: CASSLGQGNGELFF.

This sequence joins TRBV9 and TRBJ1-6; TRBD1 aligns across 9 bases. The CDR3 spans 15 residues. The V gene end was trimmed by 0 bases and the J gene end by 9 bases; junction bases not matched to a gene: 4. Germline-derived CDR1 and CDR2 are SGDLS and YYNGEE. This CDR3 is CASSVVRDRVSPLHF. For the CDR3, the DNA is TGTGCCAGCAGCGTAGTAAGGGACAGGGTTTCACCCCTCCACTTT.

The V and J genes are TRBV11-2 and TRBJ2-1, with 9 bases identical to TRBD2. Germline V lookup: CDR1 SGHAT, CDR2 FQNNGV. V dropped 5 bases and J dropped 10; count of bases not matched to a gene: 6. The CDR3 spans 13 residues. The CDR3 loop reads CASSEGLASEQFF. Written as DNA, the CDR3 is TGTGCCAGCAGCGAGGGACTAGCCTCAGAGCAGTTCTTC.

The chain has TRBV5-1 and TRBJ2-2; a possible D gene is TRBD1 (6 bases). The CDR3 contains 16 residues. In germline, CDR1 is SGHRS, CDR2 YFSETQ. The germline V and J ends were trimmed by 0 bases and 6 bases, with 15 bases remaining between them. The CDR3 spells CASSLERQGIAGELFF. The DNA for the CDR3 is TGCGCCAGCAGCTTGGAAAGGCAGGGGATCGCCGGGGAGCTGTTTTTT.

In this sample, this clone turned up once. The CDR3 DNA follows: TGCGCCAGCAGCGTGAGCGGACAGGGAAATTCACCCCTCCACTTT. Translated: CASSVSGQGNSPLHF. The rearrangement uses TRBV5-1 and TRBJ1-6; TRBD1 aligns across 8 bases. Germline V gene data show CDR1 as SGHRS and CDR2 as YFSETQ. The junction had 7 bases not matched to a gene; V was cut back by 4 bases and J by 7 bases. This CDR3 spans 15 amino acids.

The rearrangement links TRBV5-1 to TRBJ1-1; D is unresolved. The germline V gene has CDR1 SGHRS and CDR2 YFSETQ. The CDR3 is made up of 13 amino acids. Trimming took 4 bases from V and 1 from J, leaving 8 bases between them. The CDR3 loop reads CASSIIRNTEAFF. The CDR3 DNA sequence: TGCGCCAGCAGCATCATCAGGAACACTGAAGCTTTCTTT.

The DNA for the CDR3 is TGTGCCAGCAGTCTTAATCAGCCCCAGCATTTT. As protein: CASSLNQPQHF. The chain couples TRBV12-3 or TRBV12-4 to TRBJ1-5; D remains ambiguous. This CDR3 has 11 amino acids. V lost 5 bases and J lost 4, with 3 bases in between.

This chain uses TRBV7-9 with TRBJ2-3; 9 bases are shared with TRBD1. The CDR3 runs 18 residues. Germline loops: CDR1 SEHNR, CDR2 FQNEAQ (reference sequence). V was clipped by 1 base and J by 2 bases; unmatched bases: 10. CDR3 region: CASSLGRTGQGHTDTQYF. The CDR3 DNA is TGTGCCAGCAGCTTAGGCCGGACGGGACAGGGACACACAGATACGCAGTATTTT.

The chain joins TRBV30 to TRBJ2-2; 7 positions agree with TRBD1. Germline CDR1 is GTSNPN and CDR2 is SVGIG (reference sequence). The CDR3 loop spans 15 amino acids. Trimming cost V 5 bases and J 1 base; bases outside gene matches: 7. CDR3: CAWGPGTENTGELFF. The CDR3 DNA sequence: TGTGCCTGGGGTCCCGGGACAGAGAACACCGGGGAGCTGTTTTTT.

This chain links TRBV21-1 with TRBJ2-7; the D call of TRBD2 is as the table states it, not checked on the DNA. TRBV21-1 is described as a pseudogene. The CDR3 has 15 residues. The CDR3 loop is CASSKVRNGSGEQYF. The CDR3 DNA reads TGTGCCAGCAGCAAAGTAAGGAACGGGTCGGGCGAGCAGTACTTC.

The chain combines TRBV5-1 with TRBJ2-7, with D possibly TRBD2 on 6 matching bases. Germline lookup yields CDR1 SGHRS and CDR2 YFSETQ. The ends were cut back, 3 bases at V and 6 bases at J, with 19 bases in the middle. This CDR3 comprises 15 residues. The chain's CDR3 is CASSSWGVILGEQYF. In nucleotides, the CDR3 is TGCGCCAGCAGCTCCTGGGGGGTAATACTGGGCGAGCAGTACTTC.

The CDR3 DNA reads TGTGCCAGCAGCCCACGTTTTTGGGGATCGAGGGGGGAGCAGTACTTC. Translated, it gives CASSPRFWGSRGEQYF. The chain employs TRBV7-9 and TRBJ2-7; D is perhaps TRBD1 (6 bases). Germline V CDR1 and CDR2: SEHNR, FQNEAQ (reference sequence). Trimming stripped 5 bases from V and 7 bases from J, with 24 bases between. The CDR3 has 16 amino acids.

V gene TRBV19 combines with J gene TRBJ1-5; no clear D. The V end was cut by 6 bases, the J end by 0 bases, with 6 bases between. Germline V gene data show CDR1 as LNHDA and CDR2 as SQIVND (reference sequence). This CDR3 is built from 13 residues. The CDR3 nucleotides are TGTGCCAGTAGCTCGGTTAGCAATCAGCCCCAGCATTTT. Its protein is CASSSVSNQPQHF.

This chain's CDR3 is CASSLGTNYGYTF. CDR3 in DNA: TGTGCCAGCAGCTTAGGTACTAACTATGGCTACACCTTC. The V call is TRBV7-2, the J call TRBJ1-2, with D unresolved. V was shortened by 1 base and J by 0 bases, with 3 bases between the two germline ends. CDR1 and CDR2 from the germline V gene are SGHTA and FQGNSA. CDR3 length equals 13 residues.

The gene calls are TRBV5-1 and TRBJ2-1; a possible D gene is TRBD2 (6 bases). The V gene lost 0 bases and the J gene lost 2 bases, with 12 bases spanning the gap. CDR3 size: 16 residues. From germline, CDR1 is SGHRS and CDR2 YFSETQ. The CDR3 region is CASSLALLAPYNEQFF. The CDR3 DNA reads TGCGCCAGCAGCTTGGCCTTACTAGCCCCCTACAATGAGCAGTTCTTC.

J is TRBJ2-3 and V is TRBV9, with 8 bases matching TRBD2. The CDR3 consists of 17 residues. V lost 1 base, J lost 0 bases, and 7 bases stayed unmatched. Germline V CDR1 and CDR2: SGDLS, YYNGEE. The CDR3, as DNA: TGTGCCAGCAGCGTAAGGGGCGGGGGGCCTAGCACAGATACGCAGTATTTT. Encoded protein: CASSVRGGGPSTDTQYF.

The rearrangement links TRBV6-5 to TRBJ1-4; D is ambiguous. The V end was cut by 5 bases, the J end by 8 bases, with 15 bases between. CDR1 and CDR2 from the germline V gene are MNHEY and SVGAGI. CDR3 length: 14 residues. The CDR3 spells CASSPRRDGEKLFF. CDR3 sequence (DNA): TGTGCCAGCAGTCCCCGCCGGGATGGGGAAAAACTGTTTTTT.